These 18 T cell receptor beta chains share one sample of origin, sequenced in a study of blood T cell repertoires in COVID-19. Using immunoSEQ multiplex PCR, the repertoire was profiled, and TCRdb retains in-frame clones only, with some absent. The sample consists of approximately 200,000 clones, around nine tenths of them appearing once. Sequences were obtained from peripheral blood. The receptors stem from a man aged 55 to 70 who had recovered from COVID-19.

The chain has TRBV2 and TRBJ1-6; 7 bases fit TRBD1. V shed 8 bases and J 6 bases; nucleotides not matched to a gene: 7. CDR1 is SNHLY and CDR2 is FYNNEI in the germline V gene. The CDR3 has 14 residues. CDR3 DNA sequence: TGTGCCAGCGTGGCGGGACAGCTTAATTCACCCCTCCACTTT. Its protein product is CASVAGQLNSPLHF.

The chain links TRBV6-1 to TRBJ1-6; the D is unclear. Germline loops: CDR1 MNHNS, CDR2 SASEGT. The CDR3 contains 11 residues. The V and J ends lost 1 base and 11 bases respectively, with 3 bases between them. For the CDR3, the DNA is TGTGCCAGCAGTGAAGAGCCACCCCTCCACTTT. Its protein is CASSEEPPLHF.

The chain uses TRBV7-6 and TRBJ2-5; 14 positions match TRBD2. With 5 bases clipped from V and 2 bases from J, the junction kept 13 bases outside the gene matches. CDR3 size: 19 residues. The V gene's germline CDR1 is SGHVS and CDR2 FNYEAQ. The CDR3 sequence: CASSAISSWTSGRQETQYF. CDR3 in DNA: TGTGCCAGCAGCGCAATTTCTTCCTGGACTAGCGGGAGGCAAGAGACCCAGTACTTC. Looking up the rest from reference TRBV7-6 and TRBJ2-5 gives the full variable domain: GAGVSQSPRYKVTKRGQDVALRCDPISGHVSLYWYRQALGQGPEFLTYFNYEAQQDKSGLPNDRFSAERPEGSISTLTIQRTEQRDSAMYRCASSAISSWTSGRQETQYFGPGTRLLVL.

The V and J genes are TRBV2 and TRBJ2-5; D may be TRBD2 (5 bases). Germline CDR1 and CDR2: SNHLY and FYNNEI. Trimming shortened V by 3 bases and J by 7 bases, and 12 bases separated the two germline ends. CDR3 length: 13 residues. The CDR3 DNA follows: TGTGCCAGCAGTGACTCGGAGGCCGGGACCCAGTACTTC. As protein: CASSDSEAGTQYF.

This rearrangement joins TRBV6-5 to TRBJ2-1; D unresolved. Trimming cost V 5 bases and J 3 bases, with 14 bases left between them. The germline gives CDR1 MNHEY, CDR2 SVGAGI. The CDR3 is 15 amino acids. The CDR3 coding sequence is TGTGCCAGCAGTCCACTACGATCCAACTACAATGAGCAGTTCTTC. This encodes CASSPLRSNYNEQFF.

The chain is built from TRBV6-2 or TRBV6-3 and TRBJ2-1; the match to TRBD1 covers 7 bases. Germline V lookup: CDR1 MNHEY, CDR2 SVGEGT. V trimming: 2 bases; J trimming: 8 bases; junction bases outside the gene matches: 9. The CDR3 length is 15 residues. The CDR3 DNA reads TGTGCCAGCAGTTACCGACAGGGATGGGATGATGAGCAGTTCTTC. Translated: CASSYRQGWDDEQFF.

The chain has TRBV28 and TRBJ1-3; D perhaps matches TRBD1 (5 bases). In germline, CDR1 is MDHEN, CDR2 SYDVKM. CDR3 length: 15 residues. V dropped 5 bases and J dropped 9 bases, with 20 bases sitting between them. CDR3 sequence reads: CASSPREGPFATIYF. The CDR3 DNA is TGTGCCAGCAGTCCCCGGGAGGGGCCGTTTGCCACCATATATTTT. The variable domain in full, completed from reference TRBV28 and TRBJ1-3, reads DVKVTQSSRYLVKRTGEKVFLECVQDMDHENMFWYRQDPGLGLRLIYFSYDVKMKEKGDIPEGYSVSREKKERFSLILESASTNQTSMYLCASSPREGPFATIYFGEGSWLTVV.

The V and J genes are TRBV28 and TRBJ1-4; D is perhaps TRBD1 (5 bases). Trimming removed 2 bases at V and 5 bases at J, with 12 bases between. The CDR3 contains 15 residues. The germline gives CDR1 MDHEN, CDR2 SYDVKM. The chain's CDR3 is CASSLGGRANEKLFF. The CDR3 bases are TGTGCCAGCAGTTTAGGCGGCAGGGCCAATGAAAAACTGTTTTTT.

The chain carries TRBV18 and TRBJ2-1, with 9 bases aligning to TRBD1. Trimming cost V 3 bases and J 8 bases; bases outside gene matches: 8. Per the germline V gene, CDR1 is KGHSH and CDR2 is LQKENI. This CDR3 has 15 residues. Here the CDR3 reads CASSPFGTGSDEQFF. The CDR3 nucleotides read TGTGCCAGCTCACCCTTCGGGACAGGGTCGGATGAGCAGTTCTTC.

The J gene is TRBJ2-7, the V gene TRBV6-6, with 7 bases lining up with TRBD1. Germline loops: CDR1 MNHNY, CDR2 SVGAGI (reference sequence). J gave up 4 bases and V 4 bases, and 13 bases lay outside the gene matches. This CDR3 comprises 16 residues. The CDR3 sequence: CASSSLGTARIYEQYF. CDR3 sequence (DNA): TGTGCCAGCAGTTCCCTCGGGACAGCTCGGATATACGAGCAGTACTTC.

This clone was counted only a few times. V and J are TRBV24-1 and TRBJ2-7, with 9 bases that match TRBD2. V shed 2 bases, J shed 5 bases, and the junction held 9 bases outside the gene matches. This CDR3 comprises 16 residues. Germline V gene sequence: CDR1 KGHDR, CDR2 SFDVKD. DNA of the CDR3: TGTGCCACCAGTGATTCTTATAGCGGGAGTAGGAACGAGCAGTACTTC. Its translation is CATSDSYSGSRNEQYF.

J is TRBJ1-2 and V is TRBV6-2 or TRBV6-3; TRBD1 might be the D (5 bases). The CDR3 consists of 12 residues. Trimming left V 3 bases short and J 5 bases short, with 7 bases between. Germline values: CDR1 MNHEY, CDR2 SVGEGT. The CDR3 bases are TGTGCCAGCAGTTATCCAGGGTATGGCTACACCTTC. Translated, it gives CASSYPGYGYTF.

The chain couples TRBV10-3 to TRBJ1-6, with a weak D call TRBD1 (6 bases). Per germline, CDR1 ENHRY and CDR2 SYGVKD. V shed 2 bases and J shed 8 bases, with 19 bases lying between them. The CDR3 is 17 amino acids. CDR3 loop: CAISEGQGRVYDSPLHF. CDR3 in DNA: TGTGCCATCAGTGAGGGTCAGGGGCGAGTATATGATTCACCCCTCCACTTT.

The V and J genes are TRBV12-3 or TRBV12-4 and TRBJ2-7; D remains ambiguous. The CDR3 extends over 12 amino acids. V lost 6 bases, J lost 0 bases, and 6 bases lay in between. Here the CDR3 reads CASSISSYEQYF. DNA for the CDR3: TGTGCCAGCAGCATCAGCTCCTACGAGCAGTACTTC.

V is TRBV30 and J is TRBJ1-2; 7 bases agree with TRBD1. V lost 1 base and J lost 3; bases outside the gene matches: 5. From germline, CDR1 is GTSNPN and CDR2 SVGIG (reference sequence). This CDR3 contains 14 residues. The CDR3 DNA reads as TGTGCCTGGAGTGCAAGGACAGGTGACTATGGCTACACCTTC. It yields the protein CAWSARTGDYGYTF.

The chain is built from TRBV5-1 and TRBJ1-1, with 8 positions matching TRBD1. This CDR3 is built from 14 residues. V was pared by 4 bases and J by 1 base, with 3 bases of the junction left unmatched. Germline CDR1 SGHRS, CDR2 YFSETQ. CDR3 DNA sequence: TGCGCCAGCAGCCCAGGGGGCGCGAACACTGAAGCTTTCTTT. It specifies CASSPGGANTEAFF.

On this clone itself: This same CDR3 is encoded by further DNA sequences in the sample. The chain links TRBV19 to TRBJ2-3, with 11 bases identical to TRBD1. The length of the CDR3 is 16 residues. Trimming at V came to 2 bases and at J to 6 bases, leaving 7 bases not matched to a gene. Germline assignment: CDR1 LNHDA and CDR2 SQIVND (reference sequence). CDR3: CASSISGQGGSDTQYF. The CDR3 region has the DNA TGTGCCAGTAGTATATCGGGACAGGGGGGATCGGATACGCAGTATTTT. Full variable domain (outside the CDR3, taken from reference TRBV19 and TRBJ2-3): DGGITQSPKYLFRKEGQNVTLSCEQNLNHDAMYWYRQDPGQGLRLIYYSQIVNDFQKGDIAEGYSVSREKKESFPLTVTSAQKNPTAFYLCASSISGQGGSDTQYFGPGTRLTVL.

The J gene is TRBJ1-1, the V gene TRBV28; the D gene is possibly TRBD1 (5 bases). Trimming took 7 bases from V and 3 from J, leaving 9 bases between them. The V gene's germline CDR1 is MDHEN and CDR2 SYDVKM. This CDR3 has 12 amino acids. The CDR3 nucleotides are TGTGCCAGCATGACGGGGGACACTGAAGCTTTCTTT. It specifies CASMTGDTEAFF.